This T cell receptor beta chain was recorded in a study of OX40 agonist ivuxolimab in advanced cancers. Study results and caveats: Certain nonresponders likewise exhibited a low normalized T-cell clonal expansion. The average count of expanded clones was higher among CD8+ T cells than among CD4+. Both blood CD4+ and CD8+ T cells showed clonal growth by week 6 at 0.1 to 3.0 mg/kg. Determination of antigen specificity was not performed for the expanded peripheral T cells.

V was trimmed by 4 bases and J by 6 bases, leaving 15 bases between them. CDR1 is SNHLY and CDR2 is FYNNEI in the germline V gene. CDR3 size: 14 residues. The method was immunoSEQ multiplex PCR; TCRdb's version includes in-frame clones alone and lacks a portion of them. The profile shows about 64,000 clones, roughly 80% of them singletons. This clone was counted a single time. The antigen is not known. The chain recombines TRBV2 with TRBJ1-1; D is possibly TRBD1 (6 bases). The source of this sequence is an adult with an advanced solid tumor such as melanoma, head and neck, liver or kidney cancer. Here the sequenced sample was CD4+ or CD8+ T cells sorted from blood, taken in a trial of the OX40 agonist ivuxolimab. The CDR3 DNA follows: TGTGCCAGCAGTGTGGGTAGGGGGATAGCTGAAGCTTTCTTT. This translates into CASSVGRGIAEAFF.